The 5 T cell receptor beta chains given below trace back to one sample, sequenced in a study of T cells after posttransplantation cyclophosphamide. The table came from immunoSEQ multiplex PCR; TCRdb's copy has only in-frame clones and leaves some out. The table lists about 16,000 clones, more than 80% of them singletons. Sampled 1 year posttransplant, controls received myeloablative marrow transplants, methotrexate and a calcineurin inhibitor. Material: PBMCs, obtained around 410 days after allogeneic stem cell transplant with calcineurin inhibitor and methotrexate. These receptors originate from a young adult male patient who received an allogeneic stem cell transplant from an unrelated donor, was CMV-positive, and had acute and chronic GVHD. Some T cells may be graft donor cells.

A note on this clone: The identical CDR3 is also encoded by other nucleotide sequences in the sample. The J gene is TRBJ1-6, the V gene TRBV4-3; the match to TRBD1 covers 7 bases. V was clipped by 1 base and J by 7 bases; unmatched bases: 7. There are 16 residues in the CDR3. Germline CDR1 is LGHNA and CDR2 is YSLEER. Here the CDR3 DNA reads TGCGCCAGCAGCCAAGCCAGGGACAGCCGAAATTCACCCCTCCACTTT. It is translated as CASSQARDSRNSPLHF.

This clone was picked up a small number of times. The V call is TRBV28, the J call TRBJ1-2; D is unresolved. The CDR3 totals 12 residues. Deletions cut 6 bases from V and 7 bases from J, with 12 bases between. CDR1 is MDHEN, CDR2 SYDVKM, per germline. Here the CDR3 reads CASSREFFGYTF. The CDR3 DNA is TGTGCCAGCAGCCGGGAGTTTTTTGGCTACACCTTC.

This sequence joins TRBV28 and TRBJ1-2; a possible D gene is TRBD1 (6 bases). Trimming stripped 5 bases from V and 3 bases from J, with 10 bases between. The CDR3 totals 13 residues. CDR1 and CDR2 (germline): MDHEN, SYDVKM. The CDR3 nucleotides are TGTGCCAGCAGTCAACAGGGCCACTATGGCTACACCTTC. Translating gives CASSQQGHYGYTF.

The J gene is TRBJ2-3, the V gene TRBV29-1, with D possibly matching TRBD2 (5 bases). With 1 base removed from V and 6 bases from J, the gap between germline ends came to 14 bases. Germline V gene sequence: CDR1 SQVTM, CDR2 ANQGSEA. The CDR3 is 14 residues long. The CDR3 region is CSVEVLEWEDTQYF. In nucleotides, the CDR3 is TGCAGCGTTGAAGTTTTGGAGTGGGAGGATACGCAGTATTTT.

The CDR3 nucleotides are TGTGCCAGCAGTTTAGGCAGGGTTCTCTCTGGGGCCAACGTCCTGACTTTC. It codes for CASSLGRVLSGANVLTF. The gene calls are TRBV28 and TRBJ2-6; D is perhaps TRBD1 (5 bases). V was clipped by 2 bases and J by 0 bases, with 11 bases between them. CDR1 MDHEN and CDR2 SYDVKM come from the germline V gene. The CDR3 runs 17 residues.